What follows describes a single T cell receptor (beta chain). The antigen is not known. The sample originates from a study of shared clonotypes between healthy human individuals. Overall study results and limits: Memory subsets generally showed smaller estimated richness than naive subsets did. The study found lower generation probabilities in non-shared clonotypes than in those shared by all four donors.

The protocol was immunoSEQ multiplex PCR, while the TCRdb copy is restricted to in-frame clones and leaves out a portion. Of about 2.3 million clones in the sample, roughly 93% are singletons; the top ten hold about 0.39%. Germline loops: CDR1 MDHEN, CDR2 SYDVKM. The CDR3 sequence is 17 residues long. V dropped 2 bases and J dropped 3 bases, with 17 bases sitting between them. This sequence originates from a man aged 18 to 30 in good health. Some clones in this sample may be carry-over from other donors' samples. The rearrangement uses TRBV28 and TRBJ1-5; tentative D call: TRBD1 (6 bases). Sequenced material: naive CD4+ T cells from PBMCs. Sample subset: CD45RA+ positively selected. CDR3 DNA sequence: TGTGCCAGCAGTTTAGATACCTTAGGACAGCTCAATCAGCCCCAGCATTTT. It codes for CASSLDTLGQLNQPQHF.